Below, 28 T cell receptor beta chains from the same sample are listed, as sequenced in a study of shared clonotypes between healthy human individuals (dated by TCRdb to 2020 to 2022). Library preparation employed the immunoSEQ multiplex PCR assay. TCRdb took this table from immuneACCESS and kept in-frame rearrangements with V and J called. Such tables lack part of the clones; where checked against another copy, unresolved V genes explain under half of the gap, and the rest is unexplained. In all, the sample holds about 2.4 million clones, and more than 85% of those were seen once. The ten largest clonotypes hold about 0.39% of the sample. Sequenced sample: naive CD4+ T cells from PBMCs. The sample's cell subset or site, from its label and the paper: CD45RA+ positively selected. All receptors come from a man aged 18-30 years in good health. Some clones in this sample may be carry-over from other donors' samples.

Comment on this clone: Its ends do not fully match the called genes, so a read error is possible. The CDR3: CATSRVFGSNSNSNQLQHF. Here the CDR3 DNA reads TGTGCCACCAGCAGAGTGTTCGGCTCTAACTCTAATAGCAATCAGCTCCAGCATTTT. The chain uses TRBV15 and TRBJ1-5, with D hard to call. CDR3 length: 19 residues. Germline CDR1 reads LNHNV; CDR2 reads YYDKDF (reference sequence).

Note on this clone: This specimen includes other DNA sequences encoding the same CDR3. The chain employs TRBV19 and TRBJ2-7; D gene unclear. The CDR3 totals 14 residues. Germline-derived CDR1 and CDR2 are LNHDA and SQIVND (reference sequence). V was pared by 1 base and J by 3 bases, with 10 bases between. The CDR3 loop is CASSIAAGYYEQYF. CDR3 coding DNA: TGTGCCAGTAGTATAGCCGCTGGCTACTACGAGCAGTACTTC.

This chain uses TRBV7-9 with TRBJ1-2; TRBD1 aligns across 9 bases. The germline gives CDR1 SEHNR, CDR2 FQNEAQ (reference sequence). The CDR3 is made up of 17 amino acids. Germline trimming cut 5 bases from V and 7 bases from J; bases unmatched to any gene: 17. In nucleotides, the CDR3 is TGTGCCAGCAGCGGCACTCCGGGATTAACAGGGGGCATTGGCTACACCTTC. Protein: CASSGTPGLTGGIGYTF.

About this clone itself: Different DNA sequences within this sample yield the same CDR3. V is TRBV19 and J is TRBJ2-2, with 7 nucleotides matching TRBD1. Germline assignment: CDR1 LNHDA and CDR2 SQIVND (reference sequence). Germline trimming cut 4 bases from V and 1 base from J; bases unmatched to any gene: 0. The CDR3 runs to 14 residues. DNA for the CDR3: TGTGCCAGTAGTACAGGGGGGAACACCGGGGAGCTGTTTTTT. Protein: CASSTGGNTGELFF.

The chain links TRBV7-2 to TRBJ2-1; 7 bases fit TRBD2. Trimming took 5 bases from V and 5 from J; bases not matched to a gene: 12. This CDR3 contains 16 residues. Germline loops: CDR1 SGHTA, CDR2 FQGNSA. The CDR3 loop reads CASSTRGSVLDNEQFF. CDR3 bases: TGTGCCAGCAGCACGCGCGGGAGTGTCTTAGACAATGAGCAGTTCTTC.

In the case of this clone: The sample has other DNA sequences that encode this CDR3 too. V is TRBV28 and J is TRBJ1-2; D not resolved. Germline V gene data show CDR1 as MDHEN and CDR2 as SYDVKM. The length of the CDR3 is 12 residues. Between the trimmed V and J ends, which lost 2 bases and 4 bases, there was a span of 5 bases. The CDR3 DNA follows: TGTGCCAGCAGTTTAGTGCCCTATGGCTACACCTTC. This encodes CASSLVPYGYTF.

This chain uses TRBV4-2 with TRBJ1-5; maybe TRBD1 (5 bases). Looked up from germline, CDR1 is LGHNA and CDR2 is YNFKEQ. V was cut by 4 bases and J by 7 bases, with 14 bases left in between. This CDR3 has 14 residues. CDR3 amino acids: CASSRSVEGQPQHF. The CDR3 DNA is TGTGCCAGCAGCCGATCGGTCGAGGGGCAGCCCCAGCATTTT.

The rearrangement uses TRBV5-1 and TRBJ2-1; 10 positions match TRBD2. V shed 0 bases and J 10 bases; nucleotides not matched to a gene: 7. The CDR3 runs to 15 residues. Germline V lookup: CDR1 SGHRS, CDR2 YFSETQ. CDR3 coding DNA: TGCGCCAGCAGCTTGGACAGCGGGAGGGGGCTGGAGCAGTTCTTC. The encoded protein is CASSLDSGRGLEQFF.

The genes are TRBV7-9 and TRBJ2-1, with 10 bases identical to TRBD2. Germline CDR1 and CDR2: SEHNR and FQNEAQ (reference sequence). The length of the CDR3 is 16 residues. The ends lost 6 bases at V and 0 bases at J; junction bases unmatched: 5. CDR3 in amino acids: CASRDASGSSYNEQFF. The CDR3 region has the DNA TGTGCCAGCAGGGACGCTAGCGGGAGCTCCTACAATGAGCAGTTCTTC.

This chain connects TRBV15 to TRBJ1-5, with a possible D match to TRBD1 (5 bases). The CDR3 extends over 15 amino acids. Deletions cut 0 bases from V and 7 bases from J, with 13 bases between. Per germline, CDR1 LNHNV and CDR2 YYDKDF (reference sequence). CDR3 nucleotides: TGTGCCACCAGCAGAGATGGGGCAAGAGAACAGCCCCAGCATTTT. This encodes CATSRDGAREQPQHF.

J is TRBJ2-1 and V is TRBV7-2; a weak D match, TRBD2 (6 bases). Trimming removed 1 base from V and 4 bases from J, with 14 bases in between. The CDR3 spans 16 residues. Germline assignment: CDR1 SGHTA and CDR2 FQGNSA. The CDR3 here is CASSLVPSGEYNEQFF. CDR3 in DNA: TGTGCCAGCAGCTTAGTTCCCTCGGGAGAATACAATGAGCAGTTCTTC.

The chain couples TRBV7-2 to TRBJ2-2; 7 positions agree with TRBD1. V trimming: 1 base; J trimming: 1 base; junction bases outside the gene matches: 0. Germline V gene sequence: CDR1 SGHTA, CDR2 FQGNSA. The CDR3 loop spans 15 amino acids. CDR3 DNA: TGTGCCAGCAGCTTAGGACAGGGGAACACCGGGGAGCTGTTTTTT. Translation gives CASSLGQGNTGELFF.

The chain combines TRBV7-2 with TRBJ2-1; 9 nucleotides agree with TRBD1. The CDR3 spans 15 residues. Germline loops: CDR1 SGHTA, CDR2 FQGNSA. Trimming took 1 base from V and 15 from J; bases not matched to a gene: 13. The CDR3 protein is CASSLGKNTGGWRFF. The CDR3 DNA is TGTGCCAGCAGCTTAGGGAAGAACACAGGGGGCTGGAGGTTCTTC.

The V and J genes are TRBV28 and TRBJ1-2, with D perhaps TRBD1 (5 bases). CDR1 and CDR2 (germline): MDHEN, SYDVKM. The CDR3 runs 17 residues. V gave up 3 bases and J gave up 0 bases, with 17 bases separating them. CDR3 coding DNA: TGTGCCAGCAGTTTCACCGGGACGGCTTATACTAACTATGGCTACACCTTC. It is translated as CASSFTGTAYTNYGYTF.

About this clone: Within the sample, other DNA sequences also encode this same CDR3. The V call is TRBV6-5, the J call TRBJ1-1; TRBD1 aligns across 8 bases. From germline, CDR1 is MNHEY and CDR2 SVGAGI. J gave up 1 base and V 6 bases, and 4 bases lay outside the gene matches. This CDR3 contains 14 residues. CDR3 loop: CASSATGGNTEAFF. CDR3 coding DNA: TGTGCCAGCAGCGCAACAGGGGGGAACACTGAAGCTTTCTTT.

The chain has TRBV5-1 and TRBJ2-3, with D perhaps TRBD2 (5 bases). The V end lost 3 bases, the J end lost 3 bases, and 17 bases lay between the germline ends. The CDR3 length is 16 residues. CDR1 is SGHRS and CDR2 is YFSETQ in the germline V gene. The CDR3 protein is CASSSWVERATDTQYF. The CDR3 DNA sequence: TGCGCCAGCAGCTCTTGGGTTGAGAGGGCGACAGATACGCAGTATTTT.

The gene calls are TRBV18 and TRBJ1-3; TRBD1 is a possible D gene (5 bases). V was pared by 6 bases and J by 0 bases, with 15 bases between. The CDR3 length is 16 residues. Germline V CDR1 and CDR2: KGHSH, LQKENI. CDR3 residues: CASSPVGGNSGNTIYF. CDR3 sequence (DNA): TGTGCCAGCTCTCCAGTCGGGGGGAACTCTGGAAACACCATATATTTT.

This rearrangement joins TRBV11-2 to TRBJ2-5, with a tentative D call TRBD2 (7 bases). The better agreement between TRBJ2-7 and the DNA end casts doubt on the J call. This CDR3 has 15 amino acids. In germline, CDR1 is SGHAT, CDR2 FQNNGV. The CDR3 region has the DNA TGTGCCAGCAGCCGAATCCGGGGGGCGCACCCCGAGCAGTACTTC. Amino acids: CASSRIRGAHPEQYF.

The chain has TRBV5-4 and TRBJ2-2; 9 bases are a match to TRBD2. The CDR3 spans 16 residues. The junction had 9 bases not matched to a gene; V was cut back by 4 bases and J by 5 bases. Germline-derived CDR1 and CDR2 are SGHNT and YYREEE (reference sequence). Here the CDR3 DNA reads TGTGCCAGCAGCGCAGGGACTAGCCGTCGGACCGGGGAGCTGTTTTTT. Translation gives CASSAGTSRRTGELFF.

This clone came up once. This rearrangement joins TRBV28 to TRBJ2-3; no firm D call. CDR3 length: 13 amino acids. Trimming removed 6 bases at V and 9 bases at J, with 16 bases between. The germline V gene encodes CDR1 MDHEN and CDR2 SYDVKM. The CDR3 nucleotides are TGTGCCAGCAGCCCTGAGTCAAGGTGGACGCAGTATTTT. Translating it yields CASSPESRWTQYF.

The chain uses TRBV11-2 and TRBJ2-4; the D gene is possibly TRBD1 (5 bases). Germline CDR1 is SGHAT and CDR2 is FQNNGV. Trimming took 4 bases from V and 9 from J, leaving 16 bases between them. This CDR3 spans 14 amino acids. CDR3 DNA sequence: TGTGCCAGCAGCTCCCCCAGGGTAGTAGGCATTCAGTACTTC. It encodes CASSSPRVVGIQYF.

The chain couples TRBV6-1 to TRBJ2-1; 7 bases align to TRBD2. Losses at the gene ends were 6 bases for V and 1 base for J; bases not matched to a gene: 6. This CDR3 region has 15 residues. Germline V gene sequence: CDR1 MNHNS, CDR2 SASEGT. The CDR3 protein is CASRIAGLSYNEQFF. The DNA of the CDR3 is TGTGCCAGCAGAATAGCGGGTCTGTCCTACAATGAGCAGTTCTTC.

The chain recombines TRBV7-9 with TRBJ2-7, with a tentative D call TRBD2 (5 bases). The CDR3 has 13 amino acids. V lost 7 bases and J lost 6, with 16 bases in between. CDR1 is SEHNR and CDR2 is FQNEAQ in the germline V gene (reference sequence). The CDR3 DNA follows: TGTGCCAGCATGGCGGAGGCCTACCGCGAGCAGTACTTC. Translation: CASMAEAYREQYF.

In this sample, this clone turned up a few times. Other DNA sequences in this sample translate to the same CDR3. The genes are TRBV5-1 and TRBJ1-1; D ambiguous. V lost 0 bases, J lost 2 bases, and 5 bases lay in between. CDR1 is SGHRS and CDR2 is YFSETQ in the germline V gene. This CDR3 comprises 13 residues. The chain's CDR3 is CASSLVVNTEAFF. In nucleotides, the CDR3 is TGCGCCAGCAGCTTGGTGGTAAACACTGAAGCTTTCTTT. Complete variable domain (other parts from reference TRBV5-1 and TRBJ1-1): KAGVTQTPRYLIKTRGQQVTLSCSPISGHRSVSWYQQTPGQGLQFLFEYFSETQRNKGNFPGRFSGRQFSNSRSEMNVSTLELGDSALYLCASSLVVNTEAFFGQGTRLTVV.

The V call is TRBV7-9, the J call TRBJ2-1; either TRBD1 or TRBD2 may fit D (5 bases each). This CDR3 spans 16 amino acids. Germline V gene lookup returns CDR1 SEHNR and CDR2 FQNEAQ (reference sequence). The V and J ends lost 2 bases and 0 bases respectively, with 11 bases between them. As DNA, the CDR3 is TGTGCCAGCAGCTTATGGGGGAGCAGCTCCTACAATGAGCAGTTCTTC. The encoded protein is CASSLWGSSSYNEQFF.

Notes on this clone: This specimen includes other DNA sequences encoding the same CDR3. The chain has TRBV7-3 and TRBJ2-1, with 7 nucleotides matching TRBD2. The CDR3 covers 14 residues. The germline V gene encodes CDR1 SGHTA and CDR2 FQGTGA. Unmatched junction bases numbered 0, after V lost 2 bases and J lost 2 bases. CDR3 nucleotides: TGTGCCAGCAGCTTAGGGACTACCTACAATGAGCAGTTCTTC. Translating it yields CASSLGTTYNEQFF. The variable domain in full, with the rest retrieved from reference TRBV7-3 and TRBJ2-1, is GAGVSQTPSNKVTEKGKYVELRCDPISGHTALYWYRQSLGQGPEFLIYFQGTGAADDSGLPNDRFFAVRPEGSVSTLKIQRTERGDSAVYLCASSLGTTYNEQFFGPGTRLTVL.

A note on this clone: Additional DNA sequences in this sample encode the identical CDR3. The chain employs TRBV18 and TRBJ2-5, with 9 bases aligning to TRBD1. The CDR3 loop spans 14 amino acids. V lost 5 bases and J lost 2; bases outside the gene matches: 3. Germline V gives CDR1 KGHSH, CDR2 LQKENI. The CDR3 nucleotides read TGTGCCAGCTCAACCGGGACAGGGCAAGAGACCCAGTACTTC. It specifies CASSTGTGQETQYF.

This clone showed up just once. The J gene is TRBJ2-3, the V gene TRBV30; TRBD2 is a possible D gene (6 bases). CDR1 is GTSNPN and CDR2 is SVGIG in the germline V gene (reference sequence). This CDR3 is built from 14 residues. V shed 3 bases and J shed 0 bases, with 10 bases lying between them. In DNA, the CDR3 is TGTGCCTGGAGAGGGAGGCCAAGCACAGATACGCAGTATTTT. Translated: CAWRGRPSTDTQYF.